This T cell receptor beta chain stems from a study of blood T cell repertoires in COVID-19. Looking at the study overall: PBMCs, B-cell-depleted T cells, or T cells provided the cDNA or gDNA that made up the material.

Per the original data handling: Reference gene primer amplification in the assay estimated nucleated cell counts. The data were produced by immunoSEQ multiplex PCR, yet TCRdb's version contains in-frame clones alone and is incomplete. The D gene and trimming were derived from the DNA, and the V and J assignments and clone size from that table. The sample has around 100,000 clones, 80% to 95% seen once. CDR3 length equals 12 residues. The germline V gene has CDR1 MDHEN and CDR2 SYDVKM. The germline V and J ends were trimmed by 2 bases and 10 bases, with 11 bases remaining between them. The chain carries TRBV28 and TRBJ1-1; D is uncertain. What was sequenced was peripheral blood. This TCR was sampled from a man between 70 and 80 years old with acute or convalescent COVID-19. CDR3 nucleotide sequence: TGTGCCAGCAGTTTAGGCGGGTTCGGAGCTTTCTTT. Residues: CASSLGGFGAFF. The variable domain in full, with the rest retrieved from reference TRBV28 and TRBJ1-1, is DVKVTQSSRYLVKRTGEKVFLECVQDMDHENMFWYRQDPGLGLRLIYFSYDVKMKEKGDIPEGYSVSREKKERFSLILESASTNQTSMYLCASSLGGFGAFFGQGTRLTVV.